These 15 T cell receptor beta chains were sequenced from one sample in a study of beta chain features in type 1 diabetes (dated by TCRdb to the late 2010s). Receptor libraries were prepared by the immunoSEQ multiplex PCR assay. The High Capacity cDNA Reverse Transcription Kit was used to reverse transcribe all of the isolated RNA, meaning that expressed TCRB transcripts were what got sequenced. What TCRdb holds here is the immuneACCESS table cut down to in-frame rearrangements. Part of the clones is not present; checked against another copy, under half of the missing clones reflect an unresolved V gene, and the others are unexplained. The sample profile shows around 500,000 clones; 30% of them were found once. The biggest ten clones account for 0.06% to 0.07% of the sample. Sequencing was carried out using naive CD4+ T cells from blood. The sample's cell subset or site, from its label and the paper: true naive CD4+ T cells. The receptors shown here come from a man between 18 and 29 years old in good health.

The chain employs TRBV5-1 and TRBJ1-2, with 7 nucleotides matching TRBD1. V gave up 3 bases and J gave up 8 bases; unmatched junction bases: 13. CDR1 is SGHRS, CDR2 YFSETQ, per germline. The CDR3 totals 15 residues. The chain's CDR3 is CASSSLTGTEAGYTF. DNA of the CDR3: TGCGCCAGCAGCTCCCTTACCGGGACAGAAGCGGGCTACACCTTC.

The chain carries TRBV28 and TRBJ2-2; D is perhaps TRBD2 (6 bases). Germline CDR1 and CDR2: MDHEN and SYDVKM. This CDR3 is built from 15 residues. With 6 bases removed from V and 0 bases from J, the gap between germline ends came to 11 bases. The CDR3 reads CASSASETNTGELFF. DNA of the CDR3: TGTGCCAGCAGCGCTAGCGAGACGAACACCGGGGAGCTGTTTTTT.

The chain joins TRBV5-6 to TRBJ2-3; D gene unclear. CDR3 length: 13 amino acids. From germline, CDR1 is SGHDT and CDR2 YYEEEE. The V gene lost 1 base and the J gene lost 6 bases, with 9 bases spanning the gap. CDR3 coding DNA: TGTGCCAGCAGCTTGTCGGTGAGGGATACGCAGTATTTT. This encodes CASSLSVRDTQYF.

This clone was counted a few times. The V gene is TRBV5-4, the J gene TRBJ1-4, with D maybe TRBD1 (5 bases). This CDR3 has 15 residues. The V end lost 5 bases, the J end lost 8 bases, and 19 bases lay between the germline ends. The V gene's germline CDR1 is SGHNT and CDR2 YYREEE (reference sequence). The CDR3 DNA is TGTGCCAGCAGTTCCCAGAAGCAGGGCGGCGAAAAACTGTTTTTT. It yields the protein CASSSQKQGGEKLFF.

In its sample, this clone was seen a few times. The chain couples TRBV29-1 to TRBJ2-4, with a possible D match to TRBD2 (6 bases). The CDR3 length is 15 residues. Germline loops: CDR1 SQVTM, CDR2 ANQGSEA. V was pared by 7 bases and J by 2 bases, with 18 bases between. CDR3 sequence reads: CSGRDSQASKNIQYF. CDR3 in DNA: TGCAGCGGACGGGACTCCCAAGCCTCCAAAAACATTCAGTACTTC. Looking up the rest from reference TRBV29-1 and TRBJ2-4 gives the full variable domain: SAVISQKPSRDICQRGTSLTIQCQVDSQVTMMFWYRQQPGQSLTLIATANQGSEATYESGFVIDKFPISRPNLTFSTLTVSNMSPEDSSIYLCSGRDSQASKNIQYFGAGTRLSVL.

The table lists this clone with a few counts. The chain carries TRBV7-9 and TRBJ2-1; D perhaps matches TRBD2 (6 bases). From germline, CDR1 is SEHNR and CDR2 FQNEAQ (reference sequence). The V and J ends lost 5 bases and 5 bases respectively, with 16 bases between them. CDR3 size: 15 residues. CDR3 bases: TGTGCCAGCAGCCCTTCTCCCCAGCGGGACAATGAGCAGTTCTTC. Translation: CASSPSPQRDNEQFF.

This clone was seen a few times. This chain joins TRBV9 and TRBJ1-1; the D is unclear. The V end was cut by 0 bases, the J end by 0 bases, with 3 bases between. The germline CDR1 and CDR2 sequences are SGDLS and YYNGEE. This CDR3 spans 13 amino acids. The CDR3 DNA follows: TGTGCCAGCAGCGTAGAATTGAACACTGAAGCTTTCTTT. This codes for CASSVELNTEAFF.

The chain's CDR3 is CAWSIRGASNQPQHF. CDR3 nucleotide sequence: TGTGCCTGGAGTATCCGAGGGGCTAGCAATCAGCCCCAGCATTTT. V is TRBV30 and J is TRBJ1-5; the D gene is possibly TRBD1 (5 bases). With 2 bases removed from V and 0 bases from J, the gap between germline ends came to 11 bases. This CDR3 spans 15 amino acids. Germline CDR1 GTSNPN, CDR2 SVGIG (reference sequence). The full variable domain, rest sourced from reference TRBV30 and TRBJ1-5, is SQTIHQWPATLVQPVGSPLSLECTVEGTSNPNLYWYRQAAGRGLQLLFYSVGIGQISSEVPQNLSASRPQDRQFILSSKKLLLSDSGFYLCAWSIRGASNQPQHFGDGTRLSIL.

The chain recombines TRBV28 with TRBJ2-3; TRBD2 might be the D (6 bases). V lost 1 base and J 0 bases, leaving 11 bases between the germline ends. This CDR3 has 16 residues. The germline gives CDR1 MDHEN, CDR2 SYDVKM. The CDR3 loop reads CASSLFAGSSTDTQYF. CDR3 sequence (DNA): TGTGCCAGCAGTTTATTTGCGGGGAGTAGCACAGATACGCAGTATTTT.

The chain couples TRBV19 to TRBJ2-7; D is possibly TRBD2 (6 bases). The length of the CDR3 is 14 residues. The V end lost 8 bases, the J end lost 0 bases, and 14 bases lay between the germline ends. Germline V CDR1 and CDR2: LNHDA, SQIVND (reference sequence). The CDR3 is CASSAGTSSYEQYF. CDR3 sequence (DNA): TGTGCCAGTTCCGCCGGGACTTCCTCCTACGAGCAGTACTTC.

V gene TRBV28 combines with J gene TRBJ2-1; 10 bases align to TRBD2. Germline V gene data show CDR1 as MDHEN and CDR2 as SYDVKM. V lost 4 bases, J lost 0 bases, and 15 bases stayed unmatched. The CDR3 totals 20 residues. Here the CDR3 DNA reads TGTGCCAGCAGTTCTCTAGCGGGAGTCCCCGAGAAGAGCTCCTACAATGAGCAGTTCTTC. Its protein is CASSSLAGVPEKSSYNEQFF.

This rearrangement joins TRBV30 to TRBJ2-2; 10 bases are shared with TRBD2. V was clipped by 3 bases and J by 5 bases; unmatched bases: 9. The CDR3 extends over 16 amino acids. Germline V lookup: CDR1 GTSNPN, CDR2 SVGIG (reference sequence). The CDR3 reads CAWSRIAGGVTGELFF. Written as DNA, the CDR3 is TGTGCCTGGAGCCGGATAGCGGGAGGCGTTACCGGGGAGCTGTTTTTT.

The CDR3: CASSPGTDFNYGYTF. Here the CDR3 DNA reads TGTGCCAGCAGCCCGGGGACAGACTTTAACTATGGCTACACCTTC. The chain uses TRBV14 and TRBJ1-2; TRBD1 matches at 7 bases. Germline V lookup: CDR1 SGHDN, CDR2 FVKESK. V lost 4 bases and J lost 1; bases outside the gene matches: 6. This CDR3 is built from 15 residues. Variable domain in full (rest from reference TRBV14 and TRBJ1-2): EAGVTQFPSHSVIEKGQTVTLRCDPISGHDNLYWYRRVMGKEIKFLLHFVKESKQDESGMPNNRFLAERTGGTYSTLKVQPAELEDSGVYFCASSPGTDFNYGYTFGSGTRLTVV.

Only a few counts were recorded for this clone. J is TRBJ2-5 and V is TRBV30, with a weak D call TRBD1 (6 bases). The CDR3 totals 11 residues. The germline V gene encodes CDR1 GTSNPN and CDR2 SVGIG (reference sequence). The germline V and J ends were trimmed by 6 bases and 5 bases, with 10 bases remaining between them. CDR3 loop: CACNREETQYF. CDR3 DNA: TGTGCCTGTAACAGGGAGGAGACCCAGTACTTC.

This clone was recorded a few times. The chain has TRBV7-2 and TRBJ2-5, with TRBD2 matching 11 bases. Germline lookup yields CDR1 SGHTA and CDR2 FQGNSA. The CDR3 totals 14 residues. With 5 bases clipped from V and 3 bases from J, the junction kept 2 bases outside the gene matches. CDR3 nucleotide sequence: TGTGCCAGCAGCCCGGGACTAGCGGAAGAGACCCAGTACTTC. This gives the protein CASSPGLAEETQYF.